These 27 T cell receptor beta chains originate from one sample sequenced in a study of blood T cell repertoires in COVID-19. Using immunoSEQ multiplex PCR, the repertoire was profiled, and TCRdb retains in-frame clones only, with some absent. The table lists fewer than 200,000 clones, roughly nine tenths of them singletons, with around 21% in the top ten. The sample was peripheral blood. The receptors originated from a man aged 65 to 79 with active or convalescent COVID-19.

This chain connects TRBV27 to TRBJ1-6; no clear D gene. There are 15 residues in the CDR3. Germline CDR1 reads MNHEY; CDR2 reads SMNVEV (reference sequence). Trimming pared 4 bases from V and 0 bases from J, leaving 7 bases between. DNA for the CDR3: TGTGCCAGCAGTTCAGGCAGCTCCTATAATTCACCCCTCCACTTT. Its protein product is CASSSGSSYNSPLHF.

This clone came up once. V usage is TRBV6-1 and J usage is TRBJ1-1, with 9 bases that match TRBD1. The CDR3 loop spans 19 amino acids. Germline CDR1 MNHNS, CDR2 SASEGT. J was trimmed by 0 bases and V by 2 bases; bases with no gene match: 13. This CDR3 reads CASSEKGTGTLRMNTEAFF. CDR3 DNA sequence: TGTGCCAGCAGTGAAAAGGGGACAGGGACATTAAGAATGAACACTGAAGCTTTCTTT.

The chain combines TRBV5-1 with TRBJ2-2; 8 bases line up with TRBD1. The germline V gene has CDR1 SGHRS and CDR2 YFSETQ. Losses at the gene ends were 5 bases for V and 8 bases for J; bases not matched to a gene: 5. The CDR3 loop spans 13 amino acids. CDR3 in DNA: TGCGCCAGCAGAACGGACAGGGTAGGGGAGCTGTTTTTT. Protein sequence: CASRTDRVGELFF.

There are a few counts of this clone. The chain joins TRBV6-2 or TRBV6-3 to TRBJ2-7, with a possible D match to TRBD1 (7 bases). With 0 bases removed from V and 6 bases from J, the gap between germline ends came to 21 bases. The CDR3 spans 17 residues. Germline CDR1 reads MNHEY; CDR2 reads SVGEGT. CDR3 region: CASSYSADARGEIEQYF. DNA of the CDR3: TGTGCCAGCAGTTACTCGGCGGACGCCAGGGGGGAGATCGAGCAGTACTTC.

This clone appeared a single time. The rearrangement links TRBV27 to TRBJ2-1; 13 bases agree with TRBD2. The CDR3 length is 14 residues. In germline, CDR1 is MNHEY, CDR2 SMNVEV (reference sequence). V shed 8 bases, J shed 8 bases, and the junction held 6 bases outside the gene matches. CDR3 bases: TGTGCCAGCCGACTAGCGGGAGGTCTGGATGAGCAGTTCTTC. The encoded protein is CASRLAGGLDEQFF.

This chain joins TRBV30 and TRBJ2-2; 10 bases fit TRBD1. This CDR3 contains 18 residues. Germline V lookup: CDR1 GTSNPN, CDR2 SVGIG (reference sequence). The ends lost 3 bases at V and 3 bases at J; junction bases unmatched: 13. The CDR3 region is CAWRGTGEAMWDTGELFF. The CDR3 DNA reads TGTGCCTGGAGAGGGACAGGGGAGGCTATGTGGGACACCGGGGAGCTGTTTTTT.

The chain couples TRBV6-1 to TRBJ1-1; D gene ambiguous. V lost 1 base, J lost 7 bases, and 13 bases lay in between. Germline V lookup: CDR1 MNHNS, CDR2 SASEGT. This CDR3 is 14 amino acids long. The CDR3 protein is CASSEGMRNREAFF. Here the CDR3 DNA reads TGTGCCAGCAGTGAAGGGATGCGGAACCGTGAAGCTTTCTTT.

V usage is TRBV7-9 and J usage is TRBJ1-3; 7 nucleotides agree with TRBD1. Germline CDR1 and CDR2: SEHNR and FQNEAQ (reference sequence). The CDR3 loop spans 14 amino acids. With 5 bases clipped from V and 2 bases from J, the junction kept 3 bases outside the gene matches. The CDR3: CASSPGTAGNTIYF. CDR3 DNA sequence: TGTGCCAGCAGCCCGGGGACAGCTGGAAACACCATATATTTT. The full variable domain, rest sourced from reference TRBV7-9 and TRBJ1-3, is DTGVSQNPRHKITKRGQNVTFRCDPISEHNRLYWYRQTLGQGPEFLTYFQNEAQLEKSRLLSDRFSAERPKGSFSTLEIQRTEQGDSAMYLCASSPGTAGNTIYFGEGSWLTVV.

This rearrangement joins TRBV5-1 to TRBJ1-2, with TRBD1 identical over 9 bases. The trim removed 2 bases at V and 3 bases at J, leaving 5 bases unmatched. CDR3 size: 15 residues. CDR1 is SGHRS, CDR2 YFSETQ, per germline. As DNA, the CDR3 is TGCGCCAGCAGCTTAGCGGGACAGGGTGACTATGGCTACACCTTC. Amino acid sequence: CASSLAGQGDYGYTF.

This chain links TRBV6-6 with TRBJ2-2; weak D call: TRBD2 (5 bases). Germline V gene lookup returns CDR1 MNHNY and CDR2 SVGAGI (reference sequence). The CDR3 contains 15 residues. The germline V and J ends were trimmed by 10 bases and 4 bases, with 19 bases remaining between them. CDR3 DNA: TGTGCCACCCAAGGCGGGCACCGGGGCACCGGGGAGCTGTTTTTT. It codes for CATQGGHRGTGELFF.

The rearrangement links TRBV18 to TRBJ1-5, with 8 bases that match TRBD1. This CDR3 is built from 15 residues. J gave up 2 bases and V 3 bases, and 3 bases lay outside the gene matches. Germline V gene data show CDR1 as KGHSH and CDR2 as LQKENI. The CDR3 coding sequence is TGTGCCAGCTCACCCACACAGGGGGGCAATCAGCCCCAGCATTTT. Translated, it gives CASSPTQGGNQPQHF.

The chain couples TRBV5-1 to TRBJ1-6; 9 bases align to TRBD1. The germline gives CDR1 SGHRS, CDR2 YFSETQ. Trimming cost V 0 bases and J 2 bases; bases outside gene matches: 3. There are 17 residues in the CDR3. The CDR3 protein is CASSLEQGATYNSPLHF. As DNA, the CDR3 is TGCGCCAGCAGCTTGGAACAGGGGGCCACCTATAATTCACCCCTCCACTTT.

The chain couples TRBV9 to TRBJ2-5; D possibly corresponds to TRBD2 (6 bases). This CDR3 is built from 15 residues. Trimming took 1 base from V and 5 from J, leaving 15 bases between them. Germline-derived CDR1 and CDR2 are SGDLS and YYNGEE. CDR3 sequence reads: CASSVMGPGGETQYF. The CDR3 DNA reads TGTGCCAGCAGCGTAATGGGACCTGGAGGGGAGACCCAGTACTTC.

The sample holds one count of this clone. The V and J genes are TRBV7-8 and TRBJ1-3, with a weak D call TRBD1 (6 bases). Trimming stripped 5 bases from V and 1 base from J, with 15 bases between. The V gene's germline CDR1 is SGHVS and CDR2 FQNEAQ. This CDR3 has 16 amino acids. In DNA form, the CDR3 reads TGTGCCAGCAGCAGGAGGACAGACCCGTCTGGAAACACCATATATTTT. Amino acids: CASSRRTDPSGNTIYF.

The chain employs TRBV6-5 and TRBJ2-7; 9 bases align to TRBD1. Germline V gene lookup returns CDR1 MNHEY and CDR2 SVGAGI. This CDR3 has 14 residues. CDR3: CLTSAGTGTYEQYF. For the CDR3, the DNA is TGTCTCACGAGCGCCGGGACAGGGACCTACGAGCAGTACTTC.

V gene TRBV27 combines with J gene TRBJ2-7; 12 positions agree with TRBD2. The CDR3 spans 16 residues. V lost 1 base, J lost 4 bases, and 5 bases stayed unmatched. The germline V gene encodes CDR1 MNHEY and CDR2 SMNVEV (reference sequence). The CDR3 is CASSLLTSGSKYEQYF. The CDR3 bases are TGTGCCAGCAGTTTATTGACTAGCGGGAGCAAGTACGAGCAGTACTTC.

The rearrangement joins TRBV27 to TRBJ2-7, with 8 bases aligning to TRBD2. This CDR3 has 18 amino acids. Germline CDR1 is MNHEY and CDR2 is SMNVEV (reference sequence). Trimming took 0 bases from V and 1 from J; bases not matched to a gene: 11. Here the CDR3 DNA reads TGTGCCAGCAGTTTATCCGGTAGCGGGATTACTCCTTCCTACGAGCAGTACTTC. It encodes CASSLSGSGITPSYEQYF.

This CDR3 reads CASSIGGPGTGELFF. The CDR3 nucleotides are TGTGCCAGTAGTATCGGGGGGCCGGGCACCGGGGAGCTGTTTTTT. V gene TRBV19 combines with J gene TRBJ2-2; tentative D call: TRBD2 (7 bases). The CDR3 sequence is 15 residues long. Trimming cost V 3 bases and J 4 bases, with 12 bases left between them. CDR1 is LNHDA, CDR2 SQIVND, per germline (reference sequence).

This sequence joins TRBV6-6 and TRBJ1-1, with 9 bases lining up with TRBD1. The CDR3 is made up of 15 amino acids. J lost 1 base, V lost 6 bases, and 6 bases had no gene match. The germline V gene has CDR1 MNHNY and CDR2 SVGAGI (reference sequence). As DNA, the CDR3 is TGTGCCAGCAGGGGACAGGGAAGTCGGAACACTGAAGCTTTCTTT. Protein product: CASRGQGSRNTEAFF.

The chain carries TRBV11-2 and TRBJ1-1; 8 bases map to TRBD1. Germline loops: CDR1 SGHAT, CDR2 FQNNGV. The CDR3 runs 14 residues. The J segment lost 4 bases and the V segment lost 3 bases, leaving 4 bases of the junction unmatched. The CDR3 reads CASSFRTGGTEAFF. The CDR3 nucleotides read TGTGCCAGCAGCTTTCGTACAGGGGGCACTGAAGCTTTCTTT. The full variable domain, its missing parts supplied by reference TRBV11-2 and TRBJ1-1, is EAGVAQSPRYKIIEKRQSVAFWCNPISGHATLYWYQQILGQGPKLLIQFQNNGVVDDSQLPKDRFSAERLKGVDSTLKIQPAKLEDSAVYLCASSFRTGGTEAFFGQGTRLTVV.

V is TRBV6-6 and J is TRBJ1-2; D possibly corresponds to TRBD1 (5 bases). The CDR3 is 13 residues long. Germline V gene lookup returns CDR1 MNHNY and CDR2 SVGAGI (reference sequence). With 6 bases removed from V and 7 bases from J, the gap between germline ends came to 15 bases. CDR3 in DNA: TGTGCCAGCAGCGCCTCCAAGGACACTGGCTACACCTTC. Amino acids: CASSASKDTGYTF.

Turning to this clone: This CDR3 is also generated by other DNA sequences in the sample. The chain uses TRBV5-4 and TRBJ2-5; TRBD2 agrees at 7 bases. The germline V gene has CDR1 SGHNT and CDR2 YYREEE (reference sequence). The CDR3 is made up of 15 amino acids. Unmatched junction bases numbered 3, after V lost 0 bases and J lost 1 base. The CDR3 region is CASSLVVAGQETQYF. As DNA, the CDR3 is TGTGCCAGCAGCTTGGTAGTAGCGGGCCAAGAGACCCAGTACTTC.

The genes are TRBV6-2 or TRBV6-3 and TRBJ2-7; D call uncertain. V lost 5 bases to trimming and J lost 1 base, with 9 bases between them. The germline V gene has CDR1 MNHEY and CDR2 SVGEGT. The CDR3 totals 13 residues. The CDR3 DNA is TGTGCCAGCAGTGCCAGGCTTTCCTACGAGCAGTACTTC. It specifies CASSARLSYEQYF.

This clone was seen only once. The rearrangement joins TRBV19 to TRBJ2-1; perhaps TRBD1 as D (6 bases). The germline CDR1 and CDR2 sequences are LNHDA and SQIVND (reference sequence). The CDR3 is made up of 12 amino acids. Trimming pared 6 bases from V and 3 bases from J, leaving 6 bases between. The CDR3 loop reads CASRQGYNEQFF. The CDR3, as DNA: TGTGCCAGTAGACAGGGCTACAATGAGCAGTTCTTC. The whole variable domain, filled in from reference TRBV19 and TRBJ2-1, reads DGGITQSPKYLFRKEGQNVTLSCEQNLNHDAMYWYRQDPGQGLRLIYYSQIVNDFQKGDIAEGYSVSREKKESFPLTVTSAQKNPTAFYLCASRQGYNEQFFGPGTRLTVL.

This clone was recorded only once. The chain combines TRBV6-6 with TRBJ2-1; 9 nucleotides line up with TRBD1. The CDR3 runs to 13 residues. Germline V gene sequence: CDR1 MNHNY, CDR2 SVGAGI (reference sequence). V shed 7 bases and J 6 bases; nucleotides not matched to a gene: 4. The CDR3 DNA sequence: TGTGCCAGCATTAGGACAGGGGTCAATGAGCAGTTCTTC. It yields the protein CASIRTGVNEQFF.

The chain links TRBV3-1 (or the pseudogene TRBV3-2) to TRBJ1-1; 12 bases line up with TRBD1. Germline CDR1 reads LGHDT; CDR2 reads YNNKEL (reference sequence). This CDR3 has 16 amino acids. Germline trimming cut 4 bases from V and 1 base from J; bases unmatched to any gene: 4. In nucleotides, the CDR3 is TGTGCCAGCAGCCCAGGGACAGGGGGCCGGAACACTGAAGCTTTCTTT. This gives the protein CASSPGTGGRNTEAFF.

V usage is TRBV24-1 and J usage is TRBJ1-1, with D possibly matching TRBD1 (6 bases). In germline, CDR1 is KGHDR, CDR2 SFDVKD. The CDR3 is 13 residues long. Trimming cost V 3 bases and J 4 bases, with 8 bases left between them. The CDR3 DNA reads TGTGCCACCAGTGATGCAGGGGTCACTGAAGCTTTCTTT. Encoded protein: CATSDAGVTEAFF.